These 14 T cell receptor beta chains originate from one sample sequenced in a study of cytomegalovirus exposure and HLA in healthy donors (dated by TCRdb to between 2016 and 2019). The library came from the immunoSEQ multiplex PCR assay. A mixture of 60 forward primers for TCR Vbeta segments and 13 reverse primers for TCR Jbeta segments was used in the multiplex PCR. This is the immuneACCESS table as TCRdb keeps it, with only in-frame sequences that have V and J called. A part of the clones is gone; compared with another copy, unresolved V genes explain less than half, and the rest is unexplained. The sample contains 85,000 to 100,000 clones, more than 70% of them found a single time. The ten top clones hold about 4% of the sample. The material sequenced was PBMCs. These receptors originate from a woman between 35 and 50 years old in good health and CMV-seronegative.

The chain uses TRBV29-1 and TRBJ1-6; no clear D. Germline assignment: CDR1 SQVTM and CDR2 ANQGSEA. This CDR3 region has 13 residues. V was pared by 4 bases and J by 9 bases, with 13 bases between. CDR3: CSVGEVEASPLHF. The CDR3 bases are TGCAGCGTTGGCGAAGTTGAGGCTTCACCCCTCCACTTT.

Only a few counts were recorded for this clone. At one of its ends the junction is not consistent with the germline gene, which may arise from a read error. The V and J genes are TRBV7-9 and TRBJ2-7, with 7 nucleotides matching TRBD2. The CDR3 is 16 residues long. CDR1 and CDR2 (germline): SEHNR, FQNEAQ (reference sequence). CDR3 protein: CSSSLFGGREPYEQYF. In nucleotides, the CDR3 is TGTTCCAGCAGCTTATTTGGAGGGAGGGAGCCCTACGAGCAGTACTTC.

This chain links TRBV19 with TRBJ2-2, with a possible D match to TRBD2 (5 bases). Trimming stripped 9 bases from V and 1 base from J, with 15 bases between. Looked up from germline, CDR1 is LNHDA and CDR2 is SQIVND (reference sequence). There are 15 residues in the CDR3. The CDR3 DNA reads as TGTGCCAGCCACTATGCCGGACTGAACACCGGGGAGCTGTTTTTT. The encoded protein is CASHYAGLNTGELFF.

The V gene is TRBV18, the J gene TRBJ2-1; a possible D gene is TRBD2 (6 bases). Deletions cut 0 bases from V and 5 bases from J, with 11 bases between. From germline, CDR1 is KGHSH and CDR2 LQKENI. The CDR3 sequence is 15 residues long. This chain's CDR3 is CASSPPRRGNNEQFF. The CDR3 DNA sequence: TGTGCCAGCTCACCACCCCGGCGGGGCAACAATGAGCAGTTCTTC.

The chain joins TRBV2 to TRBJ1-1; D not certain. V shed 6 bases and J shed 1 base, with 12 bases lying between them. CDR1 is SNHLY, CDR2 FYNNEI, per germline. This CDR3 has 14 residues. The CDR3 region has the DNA TGTGCCAGCAGGGAGGTTCAGCCGAACACTGAAGCTTTCTTT. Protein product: CASREVQPNTEAFF.

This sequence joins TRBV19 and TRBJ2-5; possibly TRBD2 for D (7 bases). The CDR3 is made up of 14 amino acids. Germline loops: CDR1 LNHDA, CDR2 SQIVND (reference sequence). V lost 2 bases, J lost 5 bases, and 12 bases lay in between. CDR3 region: CASSIWGGWETQYF. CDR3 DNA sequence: TGTGCCAGTAGTATATGGGGGGGCTGGGAGACCCAGTACTTC.

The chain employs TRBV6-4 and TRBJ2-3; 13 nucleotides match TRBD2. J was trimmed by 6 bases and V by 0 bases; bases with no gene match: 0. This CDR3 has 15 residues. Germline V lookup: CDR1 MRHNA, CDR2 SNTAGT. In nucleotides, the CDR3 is TGTGCCAGCAGTGACTCGACTAGCGGGGGGGATACGCAGTATTTT. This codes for CASSDSTSGGDTQYF.

CDR3 in DNA: TGTGCCAGCAGTTGGGGGCGAGACGGGGGGTACGAGCAGTACTTC. It is translated as CASSWGRDGGYEQYF. The chain carries TRBV28 and TRBJ2-7; D perhaps matches TRBD2 (7 bases). V dropped 4 bases and J dropped 4 bases, with 17 bases sitting between them. This CDR3 contains 15 residues. CDR1 and CDR2 (germline): MDHEN, SYDVKM.

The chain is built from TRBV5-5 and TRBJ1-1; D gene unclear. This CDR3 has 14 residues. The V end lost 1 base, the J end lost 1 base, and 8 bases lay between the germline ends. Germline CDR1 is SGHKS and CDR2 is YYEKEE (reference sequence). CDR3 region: CASSLYGENTEAFF. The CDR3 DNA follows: TGTGCCAGCAGCTTGTACGGTGAGAACACTGAAGCTTTCTTT.

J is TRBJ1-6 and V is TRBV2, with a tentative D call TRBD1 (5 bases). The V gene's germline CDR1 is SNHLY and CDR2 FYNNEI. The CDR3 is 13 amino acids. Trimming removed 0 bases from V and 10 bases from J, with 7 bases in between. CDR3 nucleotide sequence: TGTGCCAGCAGTGAAGCCAGGGAATCACCCCTCCACTTT. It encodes CASSEARESPLHF.

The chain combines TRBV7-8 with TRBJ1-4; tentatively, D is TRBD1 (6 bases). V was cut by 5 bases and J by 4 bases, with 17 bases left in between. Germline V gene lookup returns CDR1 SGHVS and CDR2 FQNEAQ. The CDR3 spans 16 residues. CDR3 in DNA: TGTGCCAGCAGCCCTAAGGGTACAGGGATTAATGAAAAACTGTTTTTT. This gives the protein CASSPKGTGINEKLFF.

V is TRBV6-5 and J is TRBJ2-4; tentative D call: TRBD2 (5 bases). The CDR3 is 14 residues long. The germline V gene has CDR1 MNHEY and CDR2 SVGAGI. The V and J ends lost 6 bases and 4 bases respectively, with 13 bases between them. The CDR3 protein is CASSQRPGKNIQYF. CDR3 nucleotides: TGTGCCAGCAGCCAAAGACCGGGGAAAAACATTCAGTACTTC.

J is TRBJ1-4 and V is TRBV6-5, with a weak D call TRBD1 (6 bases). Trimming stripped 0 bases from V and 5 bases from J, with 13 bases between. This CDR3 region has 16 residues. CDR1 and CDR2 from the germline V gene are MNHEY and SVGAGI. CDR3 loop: CASSYSVGGLNEKLFF. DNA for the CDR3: TGTGCCAGCAGTTACTCAGTCGGGGGGCTCAATGAAAAACTGTTTTTT.

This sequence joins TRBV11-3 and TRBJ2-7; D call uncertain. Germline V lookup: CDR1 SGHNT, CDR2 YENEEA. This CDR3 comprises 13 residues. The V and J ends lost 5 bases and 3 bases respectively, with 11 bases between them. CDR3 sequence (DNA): TGTGCCAGCAGCGCAGGTCCCCTCTACGAGCAGTACTTC. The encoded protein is CASSAGPLYEQYF.